This T cell receptor beta chain was obtained from a study of blood T cell repertoires in COVID-19. Profiling relied on immunoSEQ multiplex PCR, and the TCRdb table lists in-frame clones only, not all of them. This table holds roughly 500,000 clones, roughly 90% found once. Germline V CDR1 and CDR2: SGHNT, YENEEA. Trimming at V came to 4 bases and at J to 6 bases, leaving 3 bases not matched to a gene. The CDR3 runs to 15 residues. Sequences were obtained from PBMCs or T cells enriched from blood (not recorded which). The chain combines TRBV11-3 with TRBJ2-1; 13 nucleotides align to TRBD2. This TCR was sampled from a woman aged 40 to 55 who had recovered from COVID-19. The CDR3 region is CASSWTSGSGNEQFF. The CDR3 DNA follows: TGTGCCAGCAGCTGGACTAGCGGGAGTGGCAATGAGCAGTTCTTC. The entire variable domain, with the rest obtained from reference TRBV11-3 and TRBJ2-1, is as follows: EAGVVQSPRYKIIEKKQPVAFWCNPISGHNTLYWYLQNLGQGPELLIRYENEEAVDDSQLPKDRFSAERLKGVDSTLKIQPAELGDSAVYLCASSWTSGSGNEQFFGPGTRLTVL.